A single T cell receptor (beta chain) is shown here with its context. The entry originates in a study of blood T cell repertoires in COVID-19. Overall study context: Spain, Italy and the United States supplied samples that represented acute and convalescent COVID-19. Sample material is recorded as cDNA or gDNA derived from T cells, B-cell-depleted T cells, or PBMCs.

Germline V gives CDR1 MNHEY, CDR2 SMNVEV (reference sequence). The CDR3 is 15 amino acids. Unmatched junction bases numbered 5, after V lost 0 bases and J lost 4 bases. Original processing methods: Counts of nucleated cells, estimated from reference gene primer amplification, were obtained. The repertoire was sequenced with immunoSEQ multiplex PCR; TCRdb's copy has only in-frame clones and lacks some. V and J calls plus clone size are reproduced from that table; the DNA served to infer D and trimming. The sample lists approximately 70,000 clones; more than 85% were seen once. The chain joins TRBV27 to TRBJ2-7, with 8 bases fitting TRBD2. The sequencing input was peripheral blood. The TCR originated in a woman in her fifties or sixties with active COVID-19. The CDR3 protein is CASSLSSGRLYEQYF. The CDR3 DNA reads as TGTGCCAGCAGTTTATCAAGCGGGAGATTATACGAGCAGTACTTC.